These 28 T cell receptor beta chains were all obtained from the same sample, sequenced in a study of CD8+ T cells in alopecia areata. RNA was extracted and reverse transcribed into cDNA as the sequencing template. TCRdb's copy holds only in-frame clones and misses some; the assay was immunoSEQ multiplex PCR. The sample lists about 69,000 clones, roughly 57% seen once, with approximately 17% in the top ten. Sequences were derived from CD8+ T cells sorted from blood, sampled at week 0. Receptors were obtained from a human donor with alopecia areata.

This clone was found a few times. The chain carries TRBV27 and TRBJ2-1, with 7 bases that match TRBD2. After removal of 5 bases from V and 3 bases from J, the junction contained 7 bases not matched to a gene. CDR3 length: 15 amino acids. CDR1 and CDR2 (germline): MNHEY, SMNVEV (reference sequence). As DNA, the CDR3 is TGTGCCAGCAGTCCCTGGACTAGGAACTACAATGAGCAGTTCTTC. It yields the protein CASSPWTRNYNEQFF.

This chain connects TRBV2 to TRBJ1-1; 7 positions match TRBD1. V was clipped by 9 bases and J by 1 base; unmatched bases: 8. This CDR3 spans 14 amino acids. CDR1 SNHLY and CDR2 FYNNEI come from the germline V gene. This chain's CDR3 is CARETGEPNTEAFF. For the CDR3, the DNA is TGTGCCAGGGAAACAGGGGAGCCGAACACTGAAGCTTTCTTT.

V and J are TRBV6-6 and TRBJ1-2; D may be TRBD1 (6 bases). V was shortened by 5 bases and J by 4 bases, with 14 bases between the two germline ends. The CDR3 spans 14 residues. Germline V gene sequence: CDR1 MNHNY, CDR2 SVGAGI (reference sequence). In DNA, the CDR3 is TGTGCCAGCAGTGGGGACGGACAGTCCTATGGCTACACCTTC. Amino acid sequence: CASSGDGQSYGYTF.

The V and J genes are TRBV6-6 and TRBJ2-1, with D tentatively TRBD1 (6 bases). V was shortened by 5 bases and J by 6 bases, with 14 bases between the two germline ends. Germline assignment: CDR1 MNHNY and CDR2 SVGAGI (reference sequence). This CDR3 comprises 14 residues. This CDR3 reads CASSPYREGNEQFF. As DNA, the CDR3 is TGTGCCAGCAGTCCATACAGGGAAGGCAATGAGCAGTTCTTC.

The chain uses TRBV5-1 and TRBJ2-7; 8 bases are a match to TRBD1. The CDR3 loop spans 15 amino acids. Germline V lookup: CDR1 SGHRS, CDR2 YFSETQ. V gave up 0 bases and J gave up 5 bases; unmatched junction bases: 7. The CDR3 is CASSLGSRGLNEQYF. The CDR3 bases are TGCGCCAGCAGCTTGGGTTCCAGGGGGCTCAACGAGCAGTACTTC.

The J gene is TRBJ2-3, the V gene TRBV5-6; 11 nucleotides align to TRBD1. Germline CDR1 is SGHDT and CDR2 is YYEEEE. Trimming took 4 bases from V and 4 from J; bases not matched to a gene: 8. This CDR3 is 16 amino acids long. As DNA, the CDR3 is TGTGCCAGCAGCGCAGGAGGGACAGGGGGTTCAGATACGCAGTATTTT. This encodes CASSAGGTGGSDTQYF.

The chain joins TRBV30 to TRBJ2-4; 9 bases align to TRBD2. CDR1 and CDR2 (germline): GTSNPN, SVGIG (reference sequence). This CDR3 comprises 15 residues. The V gene end was trimmed by 2 bases and the J gene end by 0 bases; junction bases not matched to a gene: 2. CDR3 sequence reads: CAWSRSGRAKNIQYF. The CDR3 DNA reads as TGTGCCTGGAGTCGTAGCGGGAGAGCCAAAAACATTCAGTACTTC.

J is TRBJ1-2 and V is TRBV29-1; 9 bases are a match to TRBD1. Germline trimming cut 5 bases from V and 5 bases from J; bases unmatched to any gene: 15. Germline lookup yields CDR1 SQVTM and CDR2 ANQGSEA. The CDR3 runs to 16 residues. The CDR3 DNA sequence: TGCAGCGTTCCTCCGGGACAGGGAGGCGGAACTTATGGCTACACCTTC. This encodes CSVPPGQGGGTYGYTF. The full variable domain, in which reference TRBV29-1 and TRBJ1-2 provide the parts outside the CDR3, is SAVISQKPSRDICQRGTSLTIQCQVDSQVTMMFWYRQQPGQSLTLIATANQGSEATYESGFVIDKFPISRPNLTFSTLTVSNMSPEDSSIYLCSVPPGQGGGTYGYTFGSGTRLTVV.

The chain combines TRBV6-6 with TRBJ1-2; 10 bases fit TRBD1. Germline V CDR1 and CDR2: MNHNY, SVGAGI (reference sequence). This CDR3 has 15 amino acids. V lost 4 bases to trimming and J lost 7 bases; unmatched junction nucleotides: 9. The CDR3 nucleotides are TGTGCCAGCAGTTCGCTGAGACAGGGGGCTTTTGGCTACACCTTC. Translating it yields CASSSLRQGAFGYTF.

The chain uses TRBV29-1 and TRBJ2-5; 9 nucleotides line up with TRBD2. CDR3 size: 16 residues. The J segment lost 0 bases and the V segment lost 4 bases, leaving 9 bases of the junction unmatched. Looked up from germline, CDR1 is SQVTM and CDR2 is ANQGSEA. CDR3 region: CSVVVPSGDYQETQYF. The DNA of the CDR3 is TGCAGCGTTGTAGTCCCTAGCGGGGACTACCAAGAGACCCAGTACTTC. Complete variable domain (other parts from reference TRBV29-1 and TRBJ2-5): SAVISQKPSRDICQRGTSLTIQCQVDSQVTMMFWYRQQPGQSLTLIATANQGSEATYESGFVIDKFPISRPNLTFSTLTVSNMSPEDSSIYLCSVVVPSGDYQETQYFGPGTRLLVL.

This clone was seen a handful of times. The chain has TRBV6-5 and TRBJ1-5; D unclear. The CDR3 spans 16 residues. With 2 bases removed from V and 1 base from J, the gap between germline ends came to 12 bases. The germline gives CDR1 MNHEY, CDR2 SVGAGI. CDR3 DNA: TGTGCCAGCAGTTACGGGCCTCACGGGAGCAATCAGCCCCAGCATTTT. This codes for CASSYGPHGSNQPQHF.

In this sample, this clone turned up a few times. The chain is built from TRBV2 and TRBJ2-7; D not resolved. There are 14 residues in the CDR3. CDR1 and CDR2 from the germline V gene are SNHLY and FYNNEI. The V end lost 5 bases, the J end lost 0 bases, and 11 bases lay between the germline ends. The CDR3 loop is CASSPTLSSYEQYF. CDR3 in DNA: TGTGCCAGCAGTCCTACTTTGAGCTCCTACGAGCAGTACTTC.

The chain carries TRBV25-1 and TRBJ1-2; D is ambiguous. V was clipped by 1 base and J by 7 bases, with 7 bases between them. The CDR3 is made up of 12 amino acids. The germline V gene encodes CDR1 MGHDK and CDR2 SYGVNS. The CDR3 sequence: CASSESIGGYTF. The DNA for the CDR3 is TGTGCCAGCAGTGAATCTATAGGTGGCTACACCTTC.

This clone has more than one count but fewer than ten. The CDR3 loop is CASSSSPRMGYQETQYF. In nucleotides, the CDR3 is TGTGCCAGCAGCTCCTCCCCAAGGATGGGGTACCAAGAGACCCAGTACTTC. The rearrangement joins TRBV7-9 to TRBJ2-5; D not resolved. Deletions cut 4 bases from V and 0 bases from J, with 18 bases between. The germline gives CDR1 SEHNR, CDR2 FQNEAQ (reference sequence). The CDR3 runs to 17 residues. Full variable domain (remainder filled in from reference TRBV7-9 and TRBJ2-5): DTGVSQNPRHKITKRGQNVTFRCDPISEHNRLYWYRQTLGQGPEFLTYFQNEAQLEKSRLLSDRFSAERPKGSFSTLEIQRTEQGDSAMYLCASSSSPRMGYQETQYFGPGTRLLVL.

J is TRBJ2-7 and V is TRBV18; 7 bases align to TRBD1. The length of the CDR3 is 14 residues. With V trimmed by 5 bases and J by 5 bases, 9 bases remained unmatched. Germline lookup yields CDR1 KGHSH and CDR2 LQKENI. The CDR3 here is CASSLDRSLHEQYF. The CDR3 bases are TGTGCCAGCTCATTGGACAGGTCTCTGCACGAGCAGTACTTC.

J is TRBJ2-6 and V is TRBV6-5; D is undetermined. V shed 4 bases and J shed 4 bases, with 8 bases lying between them. This CDR3 contains 14 residues. Germline CDR1 and CDR2: MNHEY and SVGAGI. DNA for the CDR3: TGTGCCAGCAGTTCCCTGACGGGGGCCAACGTCCTGACTTTC. This gives the protein CASSSLTGANVLTF.

This rearrangement joins TRBV30 to TRBJ2-7; the D is unclear. Trimming left V 0 bases short and J 6 bases short, with 6 bases between. The germline V gene encodes CDR1 GTSNPN and CDR2 SVGIG (reference sequence). The CDR3 sequence is 11 residues long. CDR3 amino acids: CAWSVGFEQYF. The CDR3 DNA reads TGTGCCTGGAGTGTGGGGTTCGAGCAGTACTTC.

V gene TRBV5-1 combines with J gene TRBJ2-2; D not resolved. Trimming left V 0 bases short and J 2 bases short, with 8 bases between. Germline assignment: CDR1 SGHRS and CDR2 YFSETQ. The CDR3 sequence is 15 residues long. CDR3 nucleotides: TGCGCCAGCAGCTTGGTGGCCAGAAACACCGGGGAGCTGTTTTTT. Encoded protein: CASSLVARNTGELFF.

The genes are TRBV2 and TRBJ2-7, with 7 bases lining up with TRBD1. In germline, CDR1 is SNHLY, CDR2 FYNNEI. The CDR3 loop spans 12 amino acids. V shed 8 bases, J shed 0 bases, and the junction held 1 base outside the gene matches. Here the CDR3 reads CASGTASYEQYF. CDR3 DNA sequence: TGTGCCAGCGGGACAGCCTCCTACGAGCAGTACTTC.

V is TRBV19 and J is TRBJ1-1; possible D gene TRBD1, 5 bases. This CDR3 comprises 10 residues. From germline, CDR1 is LNHDA and CDR2 SQIVND (reference sequence). Trimming took 7 bases from V and 7 from J, leaving 7 bases between them. The CDR3 DNA follows: TGTGCCAGTATGGGGGGTGAAGCTTTCTTT. Protein: CASMGGEAFF.

This clone has just one count. The chain uses TRBV4-1 and TRBJ2-1, with unresolved D. This CDR3 is built from 15 residues. Germline-derived CDR1 and CDR2 are MGHRA and YSYEKL. The V gene lost 4 bases and the J gene lost 0 bases, with 10 bases spanning the gap. For the CDR3, the DNA is TGCGCCAGCAGCCCAAGCGCGAGCTCCTACAATGAGCAGTTCTTC. Protein product: CASSPSASSYNEQFF.

The chain links TRBV28 to TRBJ1-2; possible D gene TRBD1, 5 bases. From germline, CDR1 is MDHEN and CDR2 SYDVKM. CDR3 length: 14 residues. V gave up 7 bases and J gave up 1 base, with 13 bases separating them. CDR3 DNA sequence: TGTGCCAGCAACCTAGGGACCGATAACTATGGCTACACCTTC. Its protein is CASNLGTDNYGYTF.

The chain links TRBV4-1 to TRBJ2-7, with D possibly being TRBD1 (5 bases). Germline V lookup: CDR1 MGHRA, CDR2 YSYEKL. V was pared by 4 bases and J by 2 bases, with 12 bases between. The CDR3 runs to 14 residues. In DNA, the CDR3 is TGCGCCAGCAGCCGCATCAGGGTTACCTACGAGCAGTACTTC. This gives the protein CASSRIRVTYEQYF.

The J gene is TRBJ2-2, the V gene TRBV29-1; D tentatively reads TRBD1 or TRBD2 (5 bases each). The V end was cut by 4 bases, the J end by 3 bases, with 12 bases between. Germline loops: CDR1 SQVTM, CDR2 ANQGSEA. The CDR3 is made up of 14 amino acids. CDR3 nucleotides: TGCAGCGTTGTCAGCCGGGGACACACCGGGGAGCTGTTTTTT. This encodes CSVVSRGHTGELFF.

V usage is TRBV30 and J usage is TRBJ1-5; 7 nucleotides match TRBD1. In germline, CDR1 is GTSNPN, CDR2 SVGIG (reference sequence). This CDR3 contains 14 residues. The V gene end was trimmed by 0 bases and the J gene end by 7 bases; junction bases not matched to a gene: 6. The CDR3 DNA reads TGTGCCTGGAGTGTACCCCACAGGGGCCAGCCCCAGCATTTT. The encoded protein is CAWSVPHRGQPQHF. Together with reference TRBV30 and TRBJ1-5, the CDR3 gives the full variable domain: SQTIHQWPATLVQPVGSPLSLECTVEGTSNPNLYWYRQAAGRGLQLLFYSVGIGQISSEVPQNLSASRPQDRQFILSSKKLLLSDSGFYLCAWSVPHRGQPQHFGDGTRLSIL.

This clone was seen a few times. The genes are TRBV12-5 and TRBJ1-1; D remains ambiguous. In germline, CDR1 is LGHNT, CDR2 FRNRAP. Trimming took off 1 base at V and 1 base at J, with 7 bases between the two ends. The CDR3 loop spans 14 amino acids. Here the CDR3 DNA reads TGTGCTAGTGGTTTGGAACTGCCGAACACTGAAGCTTTCTTT. Protein sequence: CASGLELPNTEAFF.

The CDR3 nucleotides are TGTGCCAGCAGTGAAACAACAGTTATTTCCTACGAGCAGTACTTC. This codes for CASSETTVISYEQYF. This chain uses TRBV6-1 with TRBJ2-7; D ambiguous. V shed 2 bases and J shed 1 base, with 12 bases lying between them. Germline values: CDR1 MNHNS, CDR2 SASEGT. This CDR3 region has 15 residues.

This clone was recorded at least ten times. V usage is TRBV27 and J usage is TRBJ2-2; D is possibly TRBD1 (6 bases). The V end lost 6 bases, the J end lost 0 bases, and 14 bases lay between the germline ends. Germline V gene lookup returns CDR1 MNHEY and CDR2 SMNVEV (reference sequence). The CDR3 runs to 16 residues. The CDR3 sequence: CASRGRGPSNTGELFF. The CDR3 DNA reads as TGTGCCAGCAGGGGCAGGGGACCTTCGAACACCGGGGAGCTGTTTTTT.